This T cell receptor beta chain was sequenced for a study of cytomegalovirus exposure and HLA in healthy donors. Whole-study results and caveats: 150 to 200 TCR beta chains were listed as cytomegalovirus-associated. Researchers reported in a later analysis that common viral pathogens appeared linked to several top clusters.

This clone was picked up a small number of times. The antigen remains unidentified. This CDR3 spans 11 amino acids. Trimming cost V 8 bases and J 6 bases, with 11 bases left between them. Germline lookup yields CDR1 MNHNS and CDR2 SASEGT. PCR was performed using 60 Vbeta and 13 Jbeta primers. Measured with immunoSEQ multiplex PCR; TCRdb has only the in-frame clones, and not every one. The data hold 100,000 or so clones, with 65% to 80% observed a single time. The specimen sequenced was PBMCs. This clonotype was sampled from a man aged 50 or older in good health and CMV-seronegative. The V call is TRBV6-1, the J call TRBJ2-7; TRBD1 might be the D (5 bases). The CDR3 nucleotides are TGTGCCAGCGGGGCAGAACTCGAGCAGTACTTC. Amino acid sequence: CASGAELEQYF.